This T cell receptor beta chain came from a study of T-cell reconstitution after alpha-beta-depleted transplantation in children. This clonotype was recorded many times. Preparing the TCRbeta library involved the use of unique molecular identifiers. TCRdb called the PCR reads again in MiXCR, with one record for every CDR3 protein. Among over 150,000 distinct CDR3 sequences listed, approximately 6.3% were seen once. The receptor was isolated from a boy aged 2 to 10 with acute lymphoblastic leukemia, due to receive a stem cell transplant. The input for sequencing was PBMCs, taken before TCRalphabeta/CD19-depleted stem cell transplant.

CDR3 DNA sequence: TGTGCCACCAGTGACGCAGGATTATCCACAGATACGCAGTATTTT. Protein product: CATSDAGLSTDTQYF. The chain couples TRBV24-1 to TRBJ2-3; D gene uncertain. V dropped 4 bases and J dropped 2 bases, with 12 bases sitting between them. This CDR3 contains 15 residues. Looked up from germline, CDR1 is KGHDR and CDR2 is SFDVKD.